The 17 T cell receptor beta chains reported below all come from one sample, sequenced in a study of blood T cell repertoires in COVID-19. Clones were sequenced by immunoSEQ multiplex PCR, and TCRdb holds only the in-frame ones, with some missing. The data contain about 240,000 clones, 81% of them seen just once; the ten biggest clones take up 6.5% to 8.5%. Sequencing was done on a sample of peripheral blood. The source of these receptors is an elderly woman with COVID-19, enrolled during active disease.

J is TRBJ2-1 and V is TRBV7-9; TRBD1 agrees at 9 bases. Losses at the gene ends were 5 bases for V and 5 bases for J; bases not matched to a gene: 4. Germline lookup yields CDR1 SEHNR and CDR2 FQNEAQ (reference sequence). The CDR3 has 14 amino acids. CDR3 nucleotides: TGTGCCAGCAGCCAGGGACAGGGCGACAATGAGCAGTTCTTC. It translates to CASSQGQGDNEQFF.

The rearrangement uses TRBV24-1 and TRBJ2-7, with 8 bases that match TRBD2. After removal of 5 bases from V and 3 bases from J, the junction contained 8 bases not matched to a gene. This CDR3 region has 15 residues. CDR1 is KGHDR, CDR2 SFDVKD, per germline. In DNA, the CDR3 is TGTGCCACCAGTGCTTCTAGCGGGCCTTACTACGAGCAGTACTTC. Translated, it gives CATSASSGPYYEQYF.

The CDR3, as DNA: TGCGCCAGCAGCTCGAGCTCTGGAAACACCATATATTTT. Its protein is CASSSSSGNTIYF. The V and J genes are TRBV5-1 and TRBJ1-3, with unresolved D. Trimming took off 3 bases at V and 0 bases at J, with 4 bases between the two ends. Germline-derived CDR1 and CDR2 are SGHRS and YFSETQ. This CDR3 comprises 13 residues. Full variable domain (outside the CDR3, taken from reference TRBV5-1 and TRBJ1-3): KAGVTQTPRYLIKTRGQQVTLSCSPISGHRSVSWYQQTPGQGLQFLFEYFSETQRNKGNFPGRFSGRQFSNSRSEMNVSTLELGDSALYLCASSSSSGNTIYFGEGSWLTVV.

This clone was observed a few times. The V gene is TRBV2, the J gene TRBJ2-3; D possibly corresponds to TRBD1 (6 bases). In germline, CDR1 is SNHLY, CDR2 FYNNEI. The CDR3 runs 14 residues. V was pared by 7 bases and J by 0 bases, with 11 bases between. The CDR3 loop reads CASNADRSTDTQYF. DNA of the CDR3: TGTGCCAGCAACGCTGACAGGAGCACAGATACGCAGTATTTT.

The chain couples TRBV2 to TRBJ2-2; TRBD2 might be the D (5 bases). The CDR3 runs 15 residues. V lost 6 bases and J lost 4, with 15 bases in between. Germline CDR1 reads SNHLY; CDR2 reads FYNNEI. CDR3: CASRDSDLLTGELFF. CDR3 nucleotide sequence: TGTGCCAGCAGGGACTCTGACTTGCTCACCGGGGAGCTGTTTTTT.

Remarks on this clone: Other DNA sequences from this sample encode an identical CDR3 as well. The J gene is TRBJ1-3, the V gene TRBV5-6; D is perhaps TRBD1 (6 bases). Deletions cut 4 bases from V and 2 bases from J, with 10 bases between. There are 14 residues in the CDR3. CDR1 SGHDT and CDR2 YYEEEE come from the germline V gene. The CDR3 nucleotides are TGTGCCAGCAGCCTCAGGGGAGCTGGAAACACCATATATTTT. Translated, it gives CASSLRGAGNTIYF.

The chain couples TRBV5-1 to TRBJ2-1, with a possible D match to TRBD2 (5 bases). The germline CDR1 and CDR2 sequences are SGHRS and YFSETQ. CDR3 size: 14 residues. V lost 6 bases to trimming and J lost 1 base, with 11 bases between them. The CDR3 DNA is TGCGCCAGCAAGACCGGGGAATCCTACAATGAGCAGTTCTTC. This codes for CASKTGESYNEQFF.

The rearrangement links TRBV7-9 to TRBJ2-7, with D perhaps TRBD1 (5 bases). Per germline, CDR1 SEHNR and CDR2 FQNEAQ (reference sequence). V was cut by 9 bases and J by 2 bases, with 11 bases left in between. CDR3 length equals 12 residues. The CDR3 region is CASSHRTYEQYF. In DNA, the CDR3 is TGTGCCAGTTCCCACAGGACCTACGAGCAGTACTTC. The variable domain in full, completed from reference TRBV7-9 and TRBJ2-7, reads DTGVSQNPRHKITKRGQNVTFRCDPISEHNRLYWYRQTLGQGPEFLTYFQNEAQLEKSRLLSDRFSAERPKGSFSTLEIQRTEQGDSAMYLCASSHRTYEQYFGPGTRLTVT.

This clone was seen only once. The gene calls are TRBV28 and TRBJ1-4; 8 bases line up with TRBD1. CDR1 and CDR2 from the germline V gene are MDHEN and SYDVKM. V shed 6 bases and J 5 bases; nucleotides not matched to a gene: 5. The CDR3 runs to 14 residues. Here the CDR3 DNA reads TGTGCCAGCAGGGGGACAGGCTCGAATGAAAAACTGTTTTTT. Amino acid sequence: CASRGTGSNEKLFF.

In this sample, this clone turned up once. The chain is built from TRBV5-4 and TRBJ2-5; no clear D. The CDR3 contains 13 residues. The ends were cut back, 0 bases at V and 1 base at J, with 4 bases in the middle. Per germline, CDR1 SGHNT and CDR2 YYREEE (reference sequence). This chain's CDR3 is CASSLDLQETQYF. The DNA for the CDR3 is TGTGCCAGCAGCTTGGATCTCCAAGAGACCCAGTACTTC.

This clone has ten or more counts. The chain has TRBV2 and TRBJ1-1; 7 bases match TRBD1. V was pared by 5 bases and J by 3 bases, with 3 bases of the junction left unmatched. The CDR3 runs 13 residues. Germline V gene sequence: CDR1 SNHLY, CDR2 FYNNEI. The CDR3 sequence is CASSPDRDTEAFF. As DNA, the CDR3 is TGTGCCAGCAGTCCCGACAGGGACACTGAAGCTTTCTTT.

This sequence joins TRBV6-5 and TRBJ1-5; D gene ambiguous. This CDR3 spans 14 amino acids. Germline V lookup: CDR1 MNHEY, CDR2 SVGAGI. V lost 7 bases, J lost 4 bases, and 14 bases lay in between. CDR3 DNA sequence: TGTGCCAGCACCGAGGCCCCCCTAAATCAGCCCCAGCATTTT. Its translation: CASTEAPLNQPQHF.

V usage is TRBV13 and J usage is TRBJ2-7, with D possibly matching TRBD2 (6 bases). The V and J ends lost 5 bases and 1 base respectively, with 12 bases between them. This CDR3 contains 14 residues. The V gene's germline CDR1 is PRHDT and CDR2 FYEKMQ (reference sequence). CDR3 sequence reads: CASSLGTPSYEQYF. The CDR3 region has the DNA TGTGCCAGCAGCCTCGGGACTCCTTCCTACGAGCAGTACTTC.

This clone was recorded once. The chain couples TRBV9 to TRBJ1-5; TRBD1 matches at 7 bases. Germline values: CDR1 SGDLS, CDR2 YYNGEE. The CDR3 contains 13 residues. The trim removed 4 bases at V and 6 bases at J, leaving 4 bases unmatched. The CDR3 sequence: CASSQTGSQPQHF. The CDR3, as DNA: TGTGCCAGCAGCCAGACAGGGAGTCAGCCCCAGCATTTT. The complete variable domain, with remaining parts taken from reference TRBV9 and TRBJ1-5, reads DSGVTQTPKHLITATGQRVTLRCSPRSGDLSVYWYQQSLDQGLQFLIQYYNGEERAKGNILERFSAQQFPDLHSELNLSSLELGDSALYFCASSQTGSQPQHFGDGTRLSIL.

This clone was seen just once. The chain employs TRBV3-1 (or the pseudogene TRBV3-2) and TRBJ1-2; TRBD1 matches at 7 bases. CDR1 is LGHDT, CDR2 YNNKEL, per germline (reference sequence). The CDR3 runs to 12 residues. V shed 8 bases and J 8 bases; nucleotides not matched to a gene: 8. This CDR3 reads CASSRQDRGYTF. The CDR3 nucleotides read TGTGCCAGCTCCAGACAGGACAGGGGCTACACCTTC.

The chain has TRBV5-1 and TRBJ1-6, with a possible D match to TRBD1 (5 bases). The CDR3 is 15 residues long. Germline V gene data show CDR1 as SGHRS and CDR2 as YFSETQ. V was trimmed by 0 bases and J by 5 bases, leaving 9 bases between them. This CDR3 is CASSLVGGNNSPLHF. The DNA for the CDR3 is TGCGCCAGCAGCTTGGTCGGGGGAAATAATTCACCCCTCCACTTT.

This clone was detected only a few times. The chain combines TRBV7-2 with TRBJ1-2, with a tentative D call TRBD1 (6 bases). V was cut by 1 base and J by 5 bases, with 11 bases left in between. Germline loops: CDR1 SGHTA, CDR2 FQGNSA. The CDR3 spans 14 residues. Written as DNA, the CDR3 is TGTGCCAGCAGCTTAGAAACAGGGAATTATGGCTACACCTTC. Encoded protein: CASSLETGNYGYTF.